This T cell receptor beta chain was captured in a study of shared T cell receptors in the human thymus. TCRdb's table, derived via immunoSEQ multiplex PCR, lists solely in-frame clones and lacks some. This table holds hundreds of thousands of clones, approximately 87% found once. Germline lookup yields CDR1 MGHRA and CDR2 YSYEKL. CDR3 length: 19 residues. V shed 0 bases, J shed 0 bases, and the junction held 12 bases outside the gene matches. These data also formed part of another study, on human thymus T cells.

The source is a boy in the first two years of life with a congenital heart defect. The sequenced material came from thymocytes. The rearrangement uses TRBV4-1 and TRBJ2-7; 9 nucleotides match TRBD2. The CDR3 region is CASSQDLETSGFFSYEQYF. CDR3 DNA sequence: TGCGCCAGCAGCCAAGATCTAGAGACTAGCGGATTTTTCTCCTACGAGCAGTACTTC.